The TCR beta chain described here comes from a study of blood T cell repertoires in COVID-19. As for the study in general: The samples span acute and convalescent COVID-19 from the United States, Italy and Spain. PBMCs, B-cell-depleted T cells, or T cells provided the cDNA or gDNA that made up the material.

Original processing methods: Nucleated cell counts were estimated from reference gene primer amplification. The assay was immunoSEQ multiplex PCR, and TCRdb's table has in-frame clones only and misses some. The V and J calls and clone size were taken over from that table, and D and trimming were inferred from the DNA. The sample consists of about 93,000 clones, around 90% of them appearing once. Trimming removed 5 bases at V and 1 base at J, with 9 bases between. Germline CDR1 reads SGDLS; CDR2 reads YYNGEE. The CDR3 loop spans 14 amino acids. The TCR sequence derives from a human donor with active COVID-19. The donor label of this sample is uncertain. This sequence joins TRBV9 and TRBJ2-2; a weak D match, TRBD2 (6 bases). Source material: peripheral blood. CDR3 sequence reads: CASRRGGNTGELFF. The CDR3 nucleotides are TGTGCCAGCAGGAGGGGAGGGAACACCGGGGAGCTGTTTTTT.